This TCR beta chain was observed in a study of shared clonotypes between healthy human individuals. General study findings and limits: Inspection by rarefaction showed sorted-subset sequencing to be incomplete despite large depth. Relative to clonotypes present in all four donors, those not shared had lower generation probabilities.

Naive CD8 cells, CD45RO-negative and positively selected for CCR7, excluded terminally differentiated effector memory CD45RA+ cells. There were only Caucasian adults among the donors, and all lived in Nashville, Tennessee. J was trimmed by 1 base and V by 4 bases; bases with no gene match: 3. CDR3 size: 15 residues. Germline assignment: CDR1 LNHNV and CDR2 YYDKDF (reference sequence). The deep-level immunoSEQ assay was used. The table came from immunoSEQ multiplex PCR; TCRdb's copy has only in-frame clones and leaves some out. The sample holds about 2.1 million clones, about 93% seen once. To note about this clone: The antigen remains unidentified.

This chain links TRBV15 with TRBJ2-1, with 8 bases matching TRBD2. The sample consisted of naive CD8+ T cells from PBMCs. This clonotype originated in a man aged 18 to 30 in good health. Some clones in this sample may be carry-over from other donors' samples. The CDR3: CATSTREGSYNEQFF. DNA of the CDR3: TGTGCCACCAGCACACGGGAGGGGTCCTACAATGAGCAGTTCTTC.